This T cell receptor beta chain was observed in a study of OX40 agonist ivuxolimab in advanced cancers. Study overall: Dose-escalation patients were diagnosed with hepatocellular carcinoma, melanoma, renal cell cancer or head and neck cancer. Study conclusions and caveats: At 0.1 to 3.0 mg/kg, CD4+ and CD8+ blood T cells expanded clonally by week 6. Relative to CD4+, CD8+ T cells held more expanded clones on average.

Trimming stripped 0 bases from V and 6 bases from J, with 15 bases between. The CDR3 runs to 15 residues. Germline V gene lookup returns CDR1 SGHDN and CDR2 FVKESK. Of note for this clone: No antigen is known for it.

Cycle 7 day 1, cycle 4 day 1, and baseline were the timepoints at which blood was sampled. The protocol was immunoSEQ multiplex PCR, while the TCRdb copy is restricted to in-frame clones and leaves out a portion. There are some 17,000 clones in the sample; approximately 86% occur only once, and about 20% lies in the top ten. The receptor was derived from an adult with an advanced solid tumor such as melanoma, head and neck, liver or kidney cancer. The V call is TRBV14, the J call TRBJ2-7; possibly TRBD1 for D (5 bases). The sample in question was CD4+ or CD8+ T cells sorted from blood, obtained in a trial of the OX40 agonist ivuxolimab. The CDR3: CASSQEGAGFSEQYF. The CDR3 DNA follows: TGTGCCAGCAGCCAAGAAGGGGCAGGGTTCTCCGAGCAGTACTTC.